Included here is one T cell receptor (beta chain) sequence, with context. Its antigen is undetermined. This sample stems from a study of CD8 T cells in ankylosing spondylitis. V shed 0 bases and J shed 5 bases, with 17 bases lying between them. Germline V gene lookup returns CDR1 MNHEY and CDR2 SVGAGI. The CDR3 is 16 residues long. TCRdb processed the 5' RACE reads anew with MiXCR; each CDR3 protein has one entry. The sample has about 250,000 distinct CDR3 sequences; 30% to 40% are singletons. Study observations and caveats: Prior work had noted some motif variants in reactive arthritis blood and synovial fluid.

The V call is TRBV6-5, the J call TRBJ2-7, with unresolved D. Sequencing was carried out using blood, either unsorted or a sorted T cell fraction (not recorded which). This TCR derives from a male donor with ankylosing spondylitis or in good health (not recorded which). The CDR3 reads CASSYSAAAGWDEQYF. Here the CDR3 DNA reads TGTGCCAGCAGTTACTCCGCGGCCGCCGGTTGGGACGAGCAGTACTTC.